The 9 T cell receptor beta chains below all came from one sample that was sequenced in a study of T cell repertoires in cytomegalovirus infection. No antigen has been assigned to these receptors. TCRdb reanalysed the reads using MiXCR and keeps one entry per CDR3 protein. The sample has 750,000 to 950,000 distinct CDR3 sequences; roughly 28% are singletons. The sample in question was cultured CD8+ T cells from PBMCs, obtained from culture after CMV antigen stimulation. The receptors derive from a human donor in good health (CMV status not recorded). Some clones in this sample may be carry-over from other donors' samples.

Only a few counts were recorded for this clonotype. The rearrangement uses TRBV28 and TRBJ2-5; a weak D match, TRBD1 (8 bases). The CDR3 consists of 19 residues. Trimming stripped 6 bases from V and 3 bases from J, with 29 bases between. Germline V gene lookup returns CDR1 MDHEN and CDR2 SYDVKM. DNA for the CDR3: TGTGCCAGCAGCACTCCGCTTGTTACAGGGGGGGGTGAGGAAGAGACCCAGTACTTC. This sequence encodes CASSTPLVTGGGEEETQYF.

The chain joins TRBV19 to TRBJ2-1; 9 bases match TRBD1. This CDR3 region has 15 residues. The germline gives CDR1 LNHDA, CDR2 SQIVND (reference sequence). The junction had 10 bases not matched to a gene; V was cut back by 5 bases and J by 8 bases. DNA for the CDR3: TGTGCCAGTAGTTTGGGGGACAGGGCGTCCGATGAGCAGTTCTTC. Residues: CASSLGDRASDEQFF.

This clonotype was detected many times. The genes are TRBV6-5 and TRBJ2-1; unclear D gene. V was shortened by 2 bases and J by 4 bases, with 6 bases between the two germline ends. Germline V gene sequence: CDR1 MNHEY, CDR2 SVGAGI. The CDR3 has 13 amino acids. CDR3 sequence (DNA): TGTGCCAGCAGTTACCGATCTTACAATGAGCAGTTCTTC. Translating it yields CASSYRSYNEQFF.

The genes are TRBV9 and TRBJ1-3; no clear D gene. The ends were cut back, 3 bases at V and 4 bases at J, with 17 bases in the middle. This CDR3 has 16 amino acids. Germline V gene sequence: CDR1 SGDLS, CDR2 YYNGEE. The CDR3 nucleotides read TGTGCCAGCAGCGCCGGAGGCGTACCGAGGGGAAACACCATATATTTT. It specifies CASSAGGVPRGNTIYF. Full variable domain (remainder filled in from reference TRBV9 and TRBJ1-3): DSGVTQTPKHLITATGQRVTLRCSPRSGDLSVYWYQQSLDQGLQFLIQYYNGEERAKGNILERFSAQQFPDLHSELNLSSLELGDSALYFCASSAGGVPRGNTIYFGEGSWLTVV.

There are a few counts of this clonotype. The V and J genes are TRBV6-6 and TRBJ2-7; tentatively, D is TRBD2 (5 bases). V was trimmed by 0 bases and J by 5 bases, leaving 23 bases between them. Germline CDR1 and CDR2: MNHNY and SVGAGI (reference sequence). The CDR3 is 18 residues long. Written as DNA, the CDR3 is TGTGCCAGCAGTTACTCGATAGTGTCCGGCAATCTGAGGGACGAGCAGTACTTC. This codes for CASSYSIVSGNLRDEQYF.

This clonotype was detected a few times. The chain links TRBV6-5 to TRBJ2-4; D possibly uses TRBD1 or TRBD2 (6 bases each). V lost 7 bases and J 5 bases, leaving 15 bases between the germline ends. The CDR3 is made up of 14 amino acids. The V gene's germline CDR1 is MNHEY and CDR2 SVGAGI. CDR3: CASTGGGPENIQYF. CDR3 sequence (DNA): TGTGCCAGCACGGGTGGGGGGCCCGAAAACATTCAGTACTTC.

V gene TRBV7-8 combines with J gene TRBJ1-1; D call uncertain. V lost 2 bases, J lost 2 bases, and 12 bases lay in between. The germline CDR1 and CDR2 sequences are SGHVS and FQNEAQ. This CDR3 is 15 amino acids long. The DNA of the CDR3 is TGTGCCAGCAGCTTAAGTGACATGGACAACACTGAAGCTTTCTTT. This gives the protein CASSLSDMDNTEAFF.

The rearrangement links TRBV27 to TRBJ2-2; D might be TRBD1 (5 bases). The germline V gene has CDR1 MNHEY and CDR2 SMNVEV (reference sequence). The V and J ends lost 5 bases and 4 bases respectively, with 17 bases between them. The CDR3 length is 16 residues. The CDR3 region is CASSPPPTGATGELFF. The CDR3 DNA follows: TGTGCCAGCAGTCCACCTCCCACAGGAGCCACCGGGGAGCTGTTTTTT.

The J gene is TRBJ1-1, the V gene TRBV29-1; D ambiguous. The CDR3 runs 13 residues. V was shortened by 2 bases and J by 3 bases, with 10 bases between the two germline ends. CDR1 is SQVTM and CDR2 is ANQGSEA in the germline V gene. The CDR3: CSVEKGRDTEAFF. The CDR3 DNA is TGCAGCGTTGAAAAAGGGAGGGACACTGAAGCTTTCTTT. The variable domain in full, with the rest retrieved from reference TRBV29-1 and TRBJ1-1, is SAVISQKPSRDICQRGTSLTIQCQVDSQVTMMFWYRQQPGQSLTLIATANQGSEATYESGFVIDKFPISRPNLTFSTLTVSNMSPEDSSIYLCSVEKGRDTEAFFGQGTRLTVV.